Listed here is a single TCR beta chain. V gave up 8 bases and J gave up 2 bases, with 18 bases separating them. The CDR3 runs to 16 residues. Germline CDR1 KGHSH, CDR2 LQKENI. These data belong to a study of blood T cell repertoires in COVID-19. Some clones are missing from TCRdb's copy, which holds only in-frame ones; the method was immunoSEQ multiplex PCR. The table records about 210,000 clones, around 89% of them present only once. Input material: peripheral blood. The rearrangement joins TRBV18 to TRBJ2-2, with a possible D match to TRBD1 (6 bases). This TCR was sampled from a woman in her 40s with acute or convalescent COVID-19. CDR3 nucleotides: TGTGCCAGCGCAAATACCGGGACAACAAACACCGGGGAGCTGTTTTTT. It codes for CASANTGTTNTGELFF.